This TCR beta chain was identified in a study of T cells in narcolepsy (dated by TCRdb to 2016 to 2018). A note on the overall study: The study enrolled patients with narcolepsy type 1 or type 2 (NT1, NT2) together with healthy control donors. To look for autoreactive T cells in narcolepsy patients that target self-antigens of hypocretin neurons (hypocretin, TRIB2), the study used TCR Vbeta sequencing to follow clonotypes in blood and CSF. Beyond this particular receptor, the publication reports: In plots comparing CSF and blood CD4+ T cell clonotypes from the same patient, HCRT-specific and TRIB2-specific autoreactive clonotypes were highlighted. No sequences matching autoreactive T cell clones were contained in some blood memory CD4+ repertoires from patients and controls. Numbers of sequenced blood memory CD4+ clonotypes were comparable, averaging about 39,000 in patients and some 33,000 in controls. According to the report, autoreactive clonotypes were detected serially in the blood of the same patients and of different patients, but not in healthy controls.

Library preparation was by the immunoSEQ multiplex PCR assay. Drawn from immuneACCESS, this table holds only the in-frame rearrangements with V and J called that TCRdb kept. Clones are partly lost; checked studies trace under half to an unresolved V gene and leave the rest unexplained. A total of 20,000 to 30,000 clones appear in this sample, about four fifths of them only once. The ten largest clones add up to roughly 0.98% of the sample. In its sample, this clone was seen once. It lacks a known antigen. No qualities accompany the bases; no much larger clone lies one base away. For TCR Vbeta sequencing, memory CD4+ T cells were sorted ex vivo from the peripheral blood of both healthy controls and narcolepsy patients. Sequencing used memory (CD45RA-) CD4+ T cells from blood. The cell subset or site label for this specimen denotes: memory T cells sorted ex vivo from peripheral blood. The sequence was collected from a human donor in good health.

This receptor has the CDR3 CASEEWGASGYTF. DNA sequence: TGTGCCAGTGAGGAGTGGGGTGCGTCGGGCTACACCTTC. Here the chain combines TRBV2 and TRBJ1-2; too little of a D gene remains to name it. The CDR3 numbers 13 residues from cysteine through phenylalanine. The retained sequence is limited to the CDR3, 39 bases, with the frame set at the first base. CDR1 and CDR2 are drawn from the germline V gene: SNHLY, FYNNEI. V is shortened by 9 bases, J by 8 bases, and the region joining them spans 19 bases.